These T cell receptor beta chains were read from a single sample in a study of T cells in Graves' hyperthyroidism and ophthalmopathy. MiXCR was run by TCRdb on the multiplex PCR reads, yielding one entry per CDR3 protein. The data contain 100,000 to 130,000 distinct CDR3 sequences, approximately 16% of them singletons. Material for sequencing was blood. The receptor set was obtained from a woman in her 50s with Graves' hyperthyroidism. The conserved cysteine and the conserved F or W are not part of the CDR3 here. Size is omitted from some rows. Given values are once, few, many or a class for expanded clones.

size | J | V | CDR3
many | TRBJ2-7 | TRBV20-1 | SARDWTPNYEQY
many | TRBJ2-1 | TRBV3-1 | ASSQFPGTSGNEQF
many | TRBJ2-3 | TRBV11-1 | ASSFGLAGGTDTQY
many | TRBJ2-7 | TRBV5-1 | ASSFGTGEYEQY
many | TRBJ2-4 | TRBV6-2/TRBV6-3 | ASSIRQGRAKNIQY
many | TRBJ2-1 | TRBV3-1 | ASSQVPGAEGWGVEQF
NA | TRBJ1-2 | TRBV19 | ASSPADIEDTNYGYT
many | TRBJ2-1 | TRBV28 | YSPPGLAGGLGNEQF
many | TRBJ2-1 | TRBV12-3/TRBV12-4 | ASAPVGGEGDEQF
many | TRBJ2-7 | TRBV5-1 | ASSLSPDRGEQY
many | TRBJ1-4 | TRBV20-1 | SARDRGRFNEKLF
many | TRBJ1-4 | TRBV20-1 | SARTGLGNEKLF
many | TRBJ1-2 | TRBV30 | AWSVTAYGYT
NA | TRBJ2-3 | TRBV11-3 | ASSALFGLAGDSTDTQY
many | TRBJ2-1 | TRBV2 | ASSDTLFYNEQF
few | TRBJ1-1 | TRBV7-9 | ASSLARDSEAF
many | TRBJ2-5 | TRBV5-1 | ASSLYLAGTQETQY
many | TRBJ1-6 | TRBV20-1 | SVSGTTFNSPLH
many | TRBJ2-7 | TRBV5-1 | ASSLANREQY
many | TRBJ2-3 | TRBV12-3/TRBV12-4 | ASSLVGPSTDTQY
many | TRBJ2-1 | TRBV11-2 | ASSFGSSYNEQF
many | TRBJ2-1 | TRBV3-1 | ASSPDPFNEQF
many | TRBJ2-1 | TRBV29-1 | SVEHYSYNEQF
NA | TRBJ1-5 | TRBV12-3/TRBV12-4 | ASTYGGLNQPQH
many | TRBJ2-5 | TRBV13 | ASSFDRETQY
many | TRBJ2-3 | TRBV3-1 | ASSQDPLILY